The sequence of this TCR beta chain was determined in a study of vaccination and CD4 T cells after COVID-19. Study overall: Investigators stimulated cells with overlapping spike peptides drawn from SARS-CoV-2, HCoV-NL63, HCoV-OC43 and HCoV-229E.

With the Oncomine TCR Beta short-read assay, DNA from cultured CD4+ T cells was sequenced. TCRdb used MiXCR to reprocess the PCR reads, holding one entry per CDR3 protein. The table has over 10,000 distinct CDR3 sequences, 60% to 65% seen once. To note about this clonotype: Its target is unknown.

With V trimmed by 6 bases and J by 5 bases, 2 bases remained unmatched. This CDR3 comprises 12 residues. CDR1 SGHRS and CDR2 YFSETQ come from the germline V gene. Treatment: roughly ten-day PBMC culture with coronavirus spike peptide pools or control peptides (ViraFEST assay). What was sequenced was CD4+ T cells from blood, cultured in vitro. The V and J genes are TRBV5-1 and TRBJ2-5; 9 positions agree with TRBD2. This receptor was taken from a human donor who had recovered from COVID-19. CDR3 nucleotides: TGCGCCAGCACCACTAGCGGGGAGACCCAGTACTTC. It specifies CASTTSGETQYF.